This T cell receptor (beta chain) was obtained from a study of neoadjuvant anti-PD-1 for oral cavity cancer. Only a few counts were recorded for this clone. Documented time point: after neoadjuvant nivolumab, at surgical resection. The CDR3 sequence is 16 residues long. V was clipped by 5 bases and J by 5 bases; unmatched bases: 10. The germline gives CDR1 LNHDA, CDR2 SQIVND (reference sequence). Some clones are missing from TCRdb's copy, which holds only in-frame ones; the method was immunoSEQ multiplex PCR. The sample gives approximately 23,000 clones, under 45% of which show up once; almost 40% is in the top ten.

Source: tumor tissue, taken after nivolumab (anti-PD-1) treatment. This chain joins TRBV19 and TRBJ1-1, with TRBD1 identical over 11 bases. The TCR comes from a person aged 35-79 years with oral cavity squamous cell carcinoma. As DNA, the CDR3 is TGTGCCAGTAGTCCCAATTTGGGACAGGGGGAAACTGAAGCTTTCTTT. Translated, it gives CASSPNLGQGETEAFF.